This T cell receptor beta chain was retrieved from a study of PD-L1 blockade in urothelial cancer listed by TCRdb under 2017. Background for the entire study: All patients started therapy around 2014 and received atezolizumab 1,200 mg intravenously every 3 weeks. About 90% of the 29 patients were identified as males with urothelial cancer of bladder origin, and a prior smoking history was reported by 18 of 29 patients. Patients had an ECOG performance status of 0 or 1 and had received between 0 and 3 prior chemotherapy regimens. Blood samples were analyzed at 3 weeks after treatment start (second dose) and at 6 weeks after treatment start. Blood samples gave a median of approximately 150,000 T cells and tens of thousands of unique TCRs, with a median clonality of roughly 0.081. An exploratory multi-omic analysis was conducted of the somatic, immune and clinical correlates of response to PD-L1 blockade with atezolizumab in urothelial cancer. Pretreatment tumor samples, along with matched peripheral blood collected serially before and after atezolizumab treatment, underwent TCR sequencing. Durable clinical benefit was defined as progression-free survival longer than 6 months, and TCR features were also tested against progression-free and overall survival. Whole exome sequencing and RNA sequencing of pretreatment tumors were performed alongside TCR sequencing in the same patients. About 10 patients achieved durable clinical benefit and about 22 did not. Twenty-nine patients had pretreatment blood TCR-seq, about 25 had at least one posttreatment blood collection, and about 25 had tumor TCR-seq.

To estimate absolute template abundance from read counts, synthetic TCR analog templates were spiked into each PCR. The immunoSEQ assay was used to amplify TCRbeta CDR3 regions from genomic DNA with bias-controlled V and J gene primers. Rearranged TCRbeta segments were sequenced at approximately 20X coverage. Concerning the study's data processing: Sequencing errors were corrected by clustering and CDR3s were annotated against IMGT to assign V, D and J genes. Downstream analyses used only productive TCRbeta rearrangements and left out out-of-frame or stop-codon sequences. To compute clonality, Shannon entropy was normalized by the log of the number of unique productive sequences and then subtracted from one. Clones differing between time points or between blood and tumor were identified using Fisher's exact test with Benjamini-Hochberg correction, with an adjusted p below 0.01 applied as the threshold. TCRdb carries this immuneACCESS record with in-frame sequences only. Its versions omit some clonotypes, under half of them owing to an unresolved V gene in the studies checked, with the rest unexplained. Clone size and V and J calls were adopted from that table, with D and trimming inferred from the DNA. The sample records roughly 55,000 clones, 85% to 90% of which are singletons. The ten largest clones represent 22% of the sample.

Comments on this clone: It lacks a known antigen. No quality values exist for individual bases; no much larger clone is one base distant.

General study outcomes and caveats: At 3 weeks after the start of treatment, tumor-associated TCR clones in peripheral blood had expanded more in patients with durable benefit (n ≈ 23, p = 0.022). Because of the small sample size (n ≈ 31) and the many exploratory analyses performed, the results are intended to be regarded as hypothesis-generating. A pretreatment peripheral blood TCR clonality below the median was linked to improved progression-free and overall survival.

The cysteine opens and the phenylalanine closes a CDR3 of 15 amino acids. Of all the DNA, just the CDR3 is kept, 45 bases in frame from base 1. From the germline V gene, CDR1 is MNHEY and CDR2 is SVGAGI. Ends trimmed: V by 6 bases, J by 6 bases; bases unmatched to a gene: 7. Reading the label with the study, this specimen's time point is: pretreatment peripheral blood. A total of roughly 30 patients with locally advanced or metastatic urothelial carcinoma, treated at Memorial Sloan Kettering on a trial protocol, made up the cohort. Peripheral blood mononuclear cells were collected pretreatment and during treatment, at between 1 and 8 total time points per patient. The Qiagen DNeasy Blood extraction kit was used to purify genomic DNA from total PBMCs and from tumor samples. PBMCs were collected pretreatment and during treatment, and were isolated and stored as previously described.

Sequences were derived from PBMCs, sampled around atezolizumab (anti-PD-L1) treatment. The TCR comes from a man in his sixties with urothelial cancer. The chain is assembled from TRBV6-5 and TRBJ2-7, and 14 junctional nucleotides match TRBD2. The DNA sequence is TGTGCCAGCAGCCGTGGGACTAGCGGGAGTTTCGAGCAGTACTTC. Translated, this is CASSRGTSGSFEQYF.